Listed below are T cell receptor beta chains from one sample, sequenced in a study of shared clonotypes between healthy human individuals. The protocol was immunoSEQ multiplex PCR, while the TCRdb copy is restricted to in-frame clones and leaves out a portion. The sample lists roughly 700,000 clones, 74% occurring once. Input material: memory CD4+ T cells sorted from blood. All receptors come from a young woman in good health. Both conserved end residues are part of each CDR3. The D gene is left open where the match is weak. Expanded clones are given a class, and other clones once, few, many or no size at all.

v_gene: TRBV19; abundance: -; j_gene: TRBJ2-7; d_gene: -; CDR3aa: CASKLGIGTPYEQYF; CDR3nt: TGTGCCAGTAAGTTAGGTATTGGGACACCTTACGAGCAGTACTTC
v_gene: TRBV29-1; abundance: few; j_gene: TRBJ1-2; d_gene: -; CDR3aa: CSVGEYGYTF; CDR3nt: TGCAGCGTTGGAGAATATGGCTACACCTTC
v_gene: TRBV28; abundance: -; j_gene: TRBJ2-5; d_gene: TRBD2; CDR3aa: CASSLSGGLAGVVGGETQYF; CDR3nt: TGTGCCAGCAGTTTATCGGGTGGACTAGCGGGAGTGGTCGGGGGAGAGACCCAGTACTTC
v_gene: TRBV19; abundance: -; j_gene: TRBJ2-5; d_gene: -; CDR3aa: CASSIGWGTALETQYF; CDR3nt: TGTGCCAGTAGTATCGGATGGGGGACTGCTTTAGAGACCCAGTACTTC
v_gene: TRBV28; abundance: -; j_gene: TRBJ2-5; d_gene: TRBD2; CDR3aa: CASSKHTSARGETQYF; CDR3nt: TGTGCCAGCAGCAAACACACTAGCGCCCGGGGGGAGACCCAGTACTTC
v_gene: TRBV14; abundance: once; j_gene: TRBJ2-7; d_gene: TRBD1; CDR3aa: CASSQGQSYEQYF; CDR3nt: TGTGCCAGCAGCCAGGGACAGTCCTACGAGCAGTACTTC
v_gene: TRBV21-1; abundance: -; j_gene: TRBJ1-1; d_gene: -; CDR3aa: CASSPLGSEAFF; CDR3nt: TGTGCCAGCAGCCCCCTCGGCTCTGAAGCTTTCTTT
v_gene: TRBV5-1; abundance: many; j_gene: TRBJ1-1; d_gene: -; CDR3aa: CASSSLGNTEAFF; CDR3nt: TGCGCCAGCAGCTCCCTAGGAAACACTGAAGCTTTCTTT
v_gene: TRBV11-2; abundance: -; j_gene: TRBJ1-3; d_gene: TRBD1; CDR3aa: CASSAQTGVGNTIYF; CDR3nt: TGTGCCAGCAGCGCGCAGACAGGGGTTGGAAACACCATATATTTT
v_gene: TRBV6-6; abundance: -; j_gene: TRBJ2-1; d_gene: TRBD2; CDR3aa: CASTPSTGTRRDEQFF; CDR3nt: TGTGCCAGCACCCCTTCAACCGGGACTAGGCGCGATGAGCAGTTCTTC
v_gene: TRBV5-1; abundance: -; j_gene: TRBJ1-3; d_gene: TRBD1; CDR3aa: CASSTGQGLYSGNTIYF; CDR3nt: TGCGCCAGCAGCACGGGACAGGGCCTTTATTCTGGAAACACCATATATTTT
v_gene: TRBV19; abundance: -; j_gene: TRBJ1-2; d_gene: TRBD1; CDR3aa: CASSRSAGDRGLYGYTF; CDR3nt: TGTGCCAGTAGCCGCTCAGCTGGGGACAGGGGGTTGTATGGCTACACCTTC
v_gene: TRBV10-1; abundance: few; j_gene: TRBJ2-2; d_gene: -; CDR3aa: CASTGRTGELFF; CDR3nt: TGCGCCAGCACGGGGAGAACCGGGGAGCTGTTTTTT
v_gene: TRBV6-1; abundance: -; j_gene: TRBJ2-7; d_gene: TRBD2; CDR3aa: CASTPSGRASEQYF; CDR3nt: TGTGCCAGCACCCCTAGCGGGAGGGCCTCCGAGCAGTACTTC
v_gene: TRBV5-1; abundance: -; j_gene: TRBJ1-2; d_gene: -; CDR3aa: CASSLASAGLWGYTF; CDR3nt: TGCGCCAGCAGCTTGGCGTCCGCAGGATTATGGGGCTACACCTTC
v_gene: TRBV5-4; abundance: -; j_gene: TRBJ2-1; d_gene: -; CDR3aa: CASSFPSRSYNEQFF; CDR3nt: TGTGCCAGCAGTTTCCCTTCACGCTCCTACAATGAGCAGTTCTTC
v_gene: TRBV6-1; abundance: -; j_gene: TRBJ1-2; d_gene: -; CDR3aa: CASSERPGTPIYGYTF; CDR3nt: TGTGCCAGCAGTGAACGTCCAGGGACACCAATATATGGCTACACCTTC
v_gene: TRBV19; abundance: -; j_gene: TRBJ1-4; d_gene: -; CDR3aa: CASSIVSTGSNEKLFF; CDR3nt: TGTGCCAGTAGTATTGTCAGCACAGGAAGTAATGAAAAACTGTTTTTT
v_gene: TRBV6-1; abundance: many; j_gene: TRBJ2-7; d_gene: TRBD1; CDR3aa: CASSERTGAGYEQYF; CDR3nt: TGTGCCAGCAGTGAGAGGACAGGGGCGGGCTACGAGCAGTACTTC
v_gene: TRBV19; abundance: -; j_gene: TRBJ1-5; d_gene: -; CDR3aa: CASSIGQINQPQHF; CDR3nt: TGTGCCAGTAGTATCGGTCAGATCAATCAGCCCCAGCATTTT
v_gene: TRBV29-1; abundance: -; j_gene: TRBJ2-1; d_gene: TRBD2; CDR3aa: CSVEGLADSYNEQFF; CDR3nt: TGCAGCGTTGAAGGACTAGCGGACTCCTACAATGAGCAGTTCTTC
v_gene: TRBV15; abundance: -; j_gene: TRBJ1-5; d_gene: -; CDR3aa: CATSGRDSEFQPQHF; CDR3nt: TGTGCCACCAGCGGCCGGGACTCCGAATTTCAGCCCCAGCATTTT
v_gene: TRBV29-1; abundance: -; j_gene: TRBJ1-3; d_gene: -; CDR3aa: CSVLLPGNTIYF; CDR3nt: TGCAGCGTTCTTTTGCCTGGAAACACCATATATTTT
v_gene: TRBV19; abundance: -; j_gene: TRBJ1-5; d_gene: -; CDR3aa: CASSIQGLGNQPQHF; CDR3nt: TGTGCCAGTAGTATTCAGGGGTTGGGCAATCAGCCCCAGCATTTT
v_gene: TRBV4-1; abundance: -; j_gene: TRBJ2-7; d_gene: TRBD2; CDR3aa: CASSQEPSGSVYEQYF; CDR3nt: TGCGCCAGCAGCCAAGAACCCAGCGGGAGTGTCTACGAGCAGTACTTC
v_gene: TRBV11-2; abundance: -; j_gene: TRBJ2-1; d_gene: TRBD2; CDR3aa: CASSLTSGGAYNEQFF; CDR3nt: TGTGCCAGCAGCTTGACTAGCGGTGGCGCCTACAATGAGCAGTTCTTC
v_gene: TRBV30; abundance: -; j_gene: TRBJ2-3; d_gene: -; CDR3aa: CAWSVRAPPDTQYF; CDR3nt: TGTGCCTGGAGTGTTAGGGCCCCGCCAGATACGCAGTATTTT
v_gene: TRBV5-4; abundance: once; j_gene: TRBJ1-4; d_gene: -; CDR3aa: CASSADRRGEKLFF; CDR3nt: TGTGCCAGCAGCGCCGACAGGAGGGGCGAAAAACTGTTTTTT
v_gene: TRBV19; abundance: -; j_gene: TRBJ2-7; d_gene: TRBD1; CDR3aa: CASSDRGLSYEQYF; CDR3nt: TGTGCCAGTAGCGACAGGGGGCTCTCCTACGAGCAGTACTTC
v_gene: TRBV18; abundance: -; j_gene: TRBJ1-5; d_gene: -; CDR3aa: CASSPQESNQPQHF; CDR3nt: TGTGCCAGCTCACCACAGGAAAGCAATCAGCCCCAGCATTTT
v_gene: TRBV19; abundance: -; j_gene: TRBJ1-1; d_gene: TRBD1; CDR3aa: CASSIQTTGNPEAFF; CDR3nt: TGTGCCAGTAGTATTCAAACGACAGGGAATCCTGAAGCTTTCTTT
v_gene: TRBV6-4; abundance: few; j_gene: TRBJ1-5; d_gene: -; CDR3aa: CASSAGGNQPQHF; CDR3nt: TGTGCCAGCAGCGCAGGGGGCAATCAGCCCCAGCATTTT